This T cell receptor beta chain was identified in a study of shared clonotypes between healthy human individuals. Study conclusions and caveats: Larger richness was generally estimated for naive than memory subsets. For sorted subsets, rarefaction showed incomplete sequencing despite large depth.

For each subset, genomic DNA was distributed in equal portions over several immunoSEQ plates. The assay was immunoSEQ multiplex PCR, and TCRdb's table has in-frame clones only and misses some. The sample contains hundreds of thousands of clones, less than 80% of which appear only once. On this clone itself: Its cognate antigen is unknown.

V was shortened by 6 bases and J by 0 bases, with 9 bases between the two germline ends. CDR1 MDHEN and CDR2 SYDVKM come from the germline V gene. This CDR3 has 13 amino acids. Sequenced material: memory CD4+ T cells sorted from blood. Subset denoted: CD45RA-negative fraction. The clonotype comes from a woman aged 25 to 39 in good health. The V and J genes are TRBV28 and TRBJ2-7, with D tentatively TRBD1 (5 bases). The CDR3 reads CASRRQTSYEQYF. The CDR3 nucleotides are TGTGCCAGCAGACGACAGACCTCCTACGAGCAGTACTTC.